A single sample gave rise to the 4 T cell receptor beta chains below, sequenced in a study of blood T cell repertoires in COVID-19. Libraries were prepared by immunoSEQ multiplex PCR; TCRdb keeps only in-frame clonotypes and omits some of them. This table has 100,000 or so clones, around 81% appearing once. Material for sequencing was peripheral blood. The receptors come from a man at least 80 years old with acute or convalescent COVID-19.

CDR3 protein: CASSLQGLRLSGNTIYF. DNA of the CDR3: TGTGCCAGCAGCCTTCAGGGGCTCCGACTCTCTGGAAACACCATATATTTT. This chain links TRBV14 with TRBJ1-3; D is perhaps TRBD1 (6 bases). The V end lost 4 bases, the J end lost 0 bases, and 16 bases lay between the germline ends. This CDR3 region has 17 residues. The germline gives CDR1 SGHDN, CDR2 FVKESK. The full variable domain, in which reference TRBV14 and TRBJ1-3 provide the parts outside the CDR3, is EAGVTQFPSHSVIEKGQTVTLRCDPISGHDNLYWYRRVMGKEIKFLLHFVKESKQDESGMPNNRFLAERTGGTYSTLKVQPAELEDSGVYFCASSLQGLRLSGNTIYFGEGSWLTVV.

This clone was counted a few times. The genes are TRBV18 and TRBJ1-2; D remains ambiguous. The CDR3 is made up of 12 amino acids. V lost 3 bases and J 4 bases, leaving 6 bases between the germline ends. From germline, CDR1 is KGHSH and CDR2 LQKENI. CDR3 sequence reads: CASSPGFYGYTF. The CDR3 coding sequence is TGTGCCAGCTCACCCGGGTTCTATGGCTACACCTTC.

The chain uses TRBV5-1 and TRBJ1-1; possibly TRBD1 for D (6 bases). This CDR3 has 16 residues. V was clipped by 0 bases and J by 4 bases, with 16 bases between them. The germline V gene has CDR1 SGHRS and CDR2 YFSETQ. CDR3 sequence (DNA): TGCGCCAGCAGCTTGGAGAAGCCAGGGGCAGCCACTGAAGCTTTCTTT. Protein product: CASSLEKPGAATEAFF.

This clone was seen just once. The chain links TRBV5-4 to TRBJ2-1; a possible D gene is TRBD2 (6 bases). V was clipped by 0 bases and J by 12 bases, with 22 bases between them. Germline V gene sequence: CDR1 SGHNT, CDR2 YYREEE (reference sequence). The CDR3 is made up of 16 amino acids. The CDR3 DNA is TGTGCCAGCAGCTTGGATAGCAAGGCTTCCCTGGGGGGGCAGTTCTTC. Its protein is CASSLDSKASLGGQFF.